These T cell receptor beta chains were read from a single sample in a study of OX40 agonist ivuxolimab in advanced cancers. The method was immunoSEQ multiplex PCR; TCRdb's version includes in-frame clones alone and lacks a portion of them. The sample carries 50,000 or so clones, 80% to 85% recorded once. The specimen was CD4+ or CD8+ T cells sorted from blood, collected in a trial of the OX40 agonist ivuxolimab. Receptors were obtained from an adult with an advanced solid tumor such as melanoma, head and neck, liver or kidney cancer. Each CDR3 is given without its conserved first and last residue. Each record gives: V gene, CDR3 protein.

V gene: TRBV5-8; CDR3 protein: ASSRGQNEKLF
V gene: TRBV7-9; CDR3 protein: ASSLDVEPEAF
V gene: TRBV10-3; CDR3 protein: AISDRGRGYT
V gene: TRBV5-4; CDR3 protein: ASSSPDRGYGYT
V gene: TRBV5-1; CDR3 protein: ASSGGGGHGMAEQF
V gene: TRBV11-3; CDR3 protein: ASSLDQGSEAF
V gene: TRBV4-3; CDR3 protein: ASSQDGLAVNEQF
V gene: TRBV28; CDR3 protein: ASRSGQGASDYGYT
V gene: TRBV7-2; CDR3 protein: ASSPRDRGLYEQY
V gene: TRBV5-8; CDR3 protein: ASSRPGTLFEQY
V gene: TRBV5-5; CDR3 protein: ASSVIAGYNYGYT
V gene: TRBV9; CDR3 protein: ASSEGGTADTQY
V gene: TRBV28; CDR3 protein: ASGQGYNYGYT
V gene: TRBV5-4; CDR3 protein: ASSLGLAYTQY
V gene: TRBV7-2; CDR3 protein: ASTPRGGGWNEQF
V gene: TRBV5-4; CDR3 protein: ASSLGLAEPSTDTQY
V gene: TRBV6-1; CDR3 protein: ASFNSGGGAEAQY
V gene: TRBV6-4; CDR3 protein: ASREDRGTEAF
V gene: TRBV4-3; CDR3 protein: ASSQDFSGKYEQY
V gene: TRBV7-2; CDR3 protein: ASSPVPGQGTSGNTIY
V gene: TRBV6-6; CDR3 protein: ASSPQGTANTEAF
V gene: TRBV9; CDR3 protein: ASTQATARLGEQF
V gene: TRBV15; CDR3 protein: ATSISGGDTYEQY
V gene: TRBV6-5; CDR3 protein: ASSPLGYGELF
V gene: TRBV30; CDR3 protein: AWGRTARRDGYT
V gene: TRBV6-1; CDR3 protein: ASKKPAAYEQY
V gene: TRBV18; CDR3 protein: ASSPAYSGLGTDTQY
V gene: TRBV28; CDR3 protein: ASSLAGMGNQPQH
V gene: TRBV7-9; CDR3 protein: ASSFGPGTSPLH
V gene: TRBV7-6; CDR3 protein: ASSITSVSYNEQF
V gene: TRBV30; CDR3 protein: AWTRTGNTEAF
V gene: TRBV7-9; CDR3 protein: ASIPYPLTTDTQY
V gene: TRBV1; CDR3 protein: TSSQDRTDTQY